These 3 T cell receptor beta chains were sequenced from one sample in a study of CD8 T cells in ankylosing spondylitis. Whole-study results and caveats: A TCR beta motif made of 7 to 9 highly homologous variants seemed typical of ankylosing spondylitis blood.

These receptors' targets are unknown. TCRdb itself ran the 5' RACE reads through MiXCR, one entry per CDR3 protein. The sample holds around 770,000 distinct CDR3 sequences, roughly 19% seen once. Sequences were obtained from blood, either unsorted or a sorted T cell fraction (not recorded which). These receptors were obtained from a male donor with ankylosing spondylitis.

This clonotype came up a few times. The chain combines TRBV18 with TRBJ2-7, with D tentatively TRBD1 (6 bases). CDR3 size: 14 residues. The V gene lost 1 base and the J gene lost 5 bases, with 12 bases spanning the gap. Germline CDR1 reads KGHSH; CDR2 reads LQKENI. CDR3: CASSPLKDSHEQYF. CDR3 nucleotides: TGTGCCAGCTCACCACTCAAGGACAGCCACGAGCAGTACTTC.

This clonotype has a handful of counts. V and J are TRBV20-1 and TRBJ2-5; 7 bases match TRBD1. The CDR3 has 17 residues. Germline CDR1 DFQATT, CDR2 SNEGSKA (reference sequence). V lost 3 bases, J lost 2 bases, and 15 bases stayed unmatched. For the CDR3, the DNA is TGCAGTGCTAGCGATCCGTTCCCGGGACAGCCACAAGAGACCCAGTACTTC. It codes for CSASDPFPGQPQETQYF.

There are a few counts of this clonotype. The chain has TRBV15 and TRBJ2-7; D remains ambiguous. Trimming stripped 0 bases from V and 2 bases from J, with 17 bases between. The V gene's germline CDR1 is LNHNV and CDR2 YYDKDF (reference sequence). The CDR3 runs 17 residues. CDR3 protein: CATSRDKERARPYEQYF. The CDR3 bases are TGTGCCACCAGCAGAGACAAGGAAAGGGCCCGTCCCTACGAGCAGTACTTC.